This paragraph covers one T cell receptor (beta chain) sequence. Its antigen is currently unknown. This entry is derived from a study of response to subunit inactivated influenza vaccine. Study-wide results and limits: Every seasonal influenza vaccination brings in few new T cells, the authors suggested.

Losses at the gene ends were 1 base for V and 7 bases for J; bases not matched to a gene: 3. The CDR3 is 14 residues long. TCRdb recomputed calls from the RT-PCR reads with MiXCR, one row per CDR3 protein. Of some 800,000 distinct CDR3 sequences listed, approximately 21% were seen once; the top ten hold about a tenth. This material consisted of PBMCs from blood, taken roughly 5 days after vaccination. This TCR came from a man in his fifties who received an inactivated influenza vaccine. The V call is TRBV12-3 or TRBV12-4, the J call TRBJ1-5, with 8 bases fitting TRBD1. CDR3 amino acids: CASSLVQGEQPQHF. CDR3 in DNA: TGTGCCAGCAGTTTAGTACAGGGGGAACAGCCCCAGCATTTT.